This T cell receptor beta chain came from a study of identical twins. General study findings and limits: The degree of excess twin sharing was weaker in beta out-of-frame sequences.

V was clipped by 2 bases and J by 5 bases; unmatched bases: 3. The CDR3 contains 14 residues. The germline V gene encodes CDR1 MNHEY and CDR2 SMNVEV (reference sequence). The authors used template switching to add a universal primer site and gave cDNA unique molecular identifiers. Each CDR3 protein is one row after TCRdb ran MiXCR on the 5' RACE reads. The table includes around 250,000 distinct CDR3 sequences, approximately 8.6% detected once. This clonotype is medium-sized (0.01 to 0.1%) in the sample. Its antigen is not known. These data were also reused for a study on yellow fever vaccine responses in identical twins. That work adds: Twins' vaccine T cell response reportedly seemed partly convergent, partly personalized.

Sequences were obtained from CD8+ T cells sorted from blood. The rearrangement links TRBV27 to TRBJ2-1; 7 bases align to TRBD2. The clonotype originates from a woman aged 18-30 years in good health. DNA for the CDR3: TGTGCCAGCAGTTTAGGCGGGGGTGACAATGAGCAGTTCTTC. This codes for CASSLGGGDNEQFF.